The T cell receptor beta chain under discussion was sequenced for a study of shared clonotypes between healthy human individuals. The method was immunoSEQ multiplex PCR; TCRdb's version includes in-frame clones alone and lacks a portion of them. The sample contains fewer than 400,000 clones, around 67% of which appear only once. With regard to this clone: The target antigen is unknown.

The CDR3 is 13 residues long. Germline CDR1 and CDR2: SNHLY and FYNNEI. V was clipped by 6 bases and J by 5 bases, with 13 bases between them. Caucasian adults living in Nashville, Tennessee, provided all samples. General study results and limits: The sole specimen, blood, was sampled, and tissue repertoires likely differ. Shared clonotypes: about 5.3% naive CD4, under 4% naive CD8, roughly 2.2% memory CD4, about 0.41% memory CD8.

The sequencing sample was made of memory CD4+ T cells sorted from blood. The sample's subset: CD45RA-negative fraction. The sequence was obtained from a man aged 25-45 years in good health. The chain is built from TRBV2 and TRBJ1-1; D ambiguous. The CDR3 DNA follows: TGTGCCAGCAGCTTGAGGGAGGGAACTGAAGCTTTCTTT. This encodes CASSLREGTEAFF.